This TCR beta chain was recovered during a study of T-cell reconstitution after alpha-beta-depleted transplantation in children (dated by TCRdb to the mid-2010s). Describing the broader study: The study quantitatively tracked T-cell immune reconstitution after TCRalphabeta/CD19-depleted allogeneic hematopoietic cell transplantation in children using TCR repertoire profiling.

Only a few counts were recorded for this clonotype. No cognate antigen has been identified for it. No base quality information exists; no much larger clone differs at one position. The CDR3 runs 13 residues from the cysteine to the phenylalanine. Only the CDR3 DNA stays, 39 bases, in frame from base 1. Deletion took 6 bases off V and 4 bases off J, with a span of 12 bases between the germline ends. Library preparation was by PCR. TCRdb lists the instrument as Illumina HiSeq 2500. TCR library preparation used molecular barcoding, with unique molecular identifiers applied to normalize quantification of the TCRbeta repertoire. Clones were called with MiXCR by TCRdb after fastp trimmed the public reads at Q25, and only in-frame beta chains were retained. Rows matching on CDR3 protein sequence are summarized as one entry with the most common DNA and genes. The sample has some 490,000 distinct CDR3 sequences on record, 9.5% to 15% of them singletons. The leading ten clones occupy around 5.6% of the sample.

The chain links TRBV12-3 or TRBV12-4 with TRBJ1-1, with a weak D call of TRBD1 (6 bases match). The sequence derives from a human donor who donated a stem cell graft to a child with combined immunodeficiency. The material sequenced was PBMCs from the stem cell graft donor, taken from the stem cell graft. The DNA reads as follows: TGTGCCAGCAGCAACAACAGGGTCACTGAAGCTTTCTTT. Its protein product is CASSNNRVTEAFF.